A single sample gave rise to the 28 T cell receptor beta chains below, sequenced in a study of blood T cell repertoires in COVID-19 (dated by TCRdb to the early 2020s). Library prep was done by the immunoSEQ multiplex PCR assay. Sourced from immuneACCESS, this table was stored by TCRdb with only in-frame sequences that have V and J called. A share of the clones is absent; for the studies checked, an unresolved V gene accounts for under half, and the remainder has no known explanation. The sample yields approximately 160,000 clones; approximately 82% were counted once. The top ten constitute roughly 4% of the sample. The sample consisted of PBMCs or T cells enriched from blood (not recorded which). Receptors were obtained from a woman aged 45-60 years in a cohort exposed to, infected with or recovered from COVID-19 (not recorded which).

The chain uses TRBV4-3 and TRBJ2-1; 8 nucleotides agree with TRBD1. Germline V gene sequence: CDR1 LGHNA, CDR2 YSLEER. The length of the CDR3 is 13 residues. V shed 3 bases, J shed 9 bases, and the junction held 4 bases outside the gene matches. CDR3 nucleotides: TGCGCCAGCAGCCATAACAGGGGGAGTGAGCAGTTCTTC. Translated: CASSHNRGSEQFF.

DNA for the CDR3: TGCGCCAGCAGTCATGTCGCAGGGGGCGTCCCTGGGGCCAACGTCCTGACTTTC. Translation: CASSHVAGGVPGANVLTF. The V call is TRBV23-1, the J call TRBJ2-6; 8 bases are a match to TRBD1. TRBV23-1 is an ORF; its function is uncertain. The CDR3 spans 18 residues. Germline trimming cut 3 bases from V and 2 bases from J; bases unmatched to any gene: 9.

This chain connects TRBV7-8 to TRBJ1-1; D is possibly TRBD1 (5 bases). Germline lookup yields CDR1 SGHVS and CDR2 FQNEAQ. The CDR3 covers 14 residues. Deletions cut 5 bases from V and 8 bases from J, with 18 bases between. The CDR3: CASSPLTDDREAFF. The CDR3 nucleotides are TGTGCCAGCAGCCCTTTGACAGACGACCGAGAAGCTTTCTTT.

V usage is TRBV6-2 or TRBV6-3 and J usage is TRBJ1-1, with D tentatively TRBD1 (6 bases). Per the germline V gene, CDR1 is MNHEY and CDR2 is SVGEGT. The length of the CDR3 is 17 residues. The ends were cut back, 3 bases at V and 4 bases at J, with 21 bases in the middle. The CDR3 sequence is CASSYNSGGPFITEAFF. Written as DNA, the CDR3 is TGTGCCAGCAGTTATAATTCGGGGGGGCCGTTTATCACTGAAGCTTTCTTT.

The V and J genes are TRBV6-5 and TRBJ2-7; 7 bases agree with TRBD1. Germline V gene lookup returns CDR1 MNHEY and CDR2 SVGAGI. This CDR3 comprises 14 residues. Losses at the gene ends were 8 bases for V and 0 bases for J; bases not matched to a gene: 7. Written as DNA, the CDR3 is TGTGCCAGCGCTCCAGGACAGGTCTCCTACGAGCAGTACTTC. Translated, it gives CASAPGQVSYEQYF.

The chain joins TRBV23-1 to TRBJ2-3; TRBD2 matches 8 bases. TRBV23-1 is an ORF, with its function uncertain. J was trimmed by 3 bases and V by 8 bases; bases with no gene match: 16. This CDR3 is built from 17 residues. CDR3 nucleotides: TGCGCCAGCGGGCTAGCGGGTCACAATACCAAGACAGATACGCAGTATTTT. Amino acids: CASGLAGHNTKTDTQYF.

CDR3 DNA: TGTGCCAGCAGTCCAACCACGACAGTTAGCTCCTATAATTCACCCCTCCACTTT. Protein product: CASSPTTTVSSYNSPLHF. This sequence joins TRBV6-4 and TRBJ1-6; TRBD1 might be the D (5 bases). In germline, CDR1 is MRHNA, CDR2 SNTAGT. This CDR3 is 18 amino acids long. V was shortened by 5 bases and J by 0 bases, with 17 bases between the two germline ends.

V gene TRBV18 combines with J gene TRBJ2-7; D remains unclear. V shed 1 base and J shed 1 base, with 11 bases lying between them. CDR1 and CDR2 (germline): KGHSH, LQKENI. The CDR3 contains 15 residues. The chain's CDR3 is CASSPLSASSYEQYF. The DNA of the CDR3 is TGTGCCAGCTCACCACTATCTGCCAGTTCCTACGAGCAGTACTTC.

The gene calls are TRBV6-2 or TRBV6-3 and TRBJ2-1, with 8 bases lining up with TRBD1. This CDR3 region has 18 residues. The ends lost 6 bases at V and 4 bases at J; junction bases unmatched: 17. Germline CDR1 is MNHEY and CDR2 is SVGEGT. Here the CDR3 DNA reads TGTGCCAGCAGCCTCAGGGGCGCGGCAGGGGGCCTTTACAATGAGCAGTTCTTC. This codes for CASSLRGAAGGLYNEQFF.

The chain uses TRBV5-1 and TRBJ1-1, with D uncertain. From germline, CDR1 is SGHRS and CDR2 YFSETQ. V lost 0 bases to trimming and J lost 1 base, with 10 bases between them. This CDR3 region has 15 residues. The CDR3 protein is CASSLGGIPNTEAFF. DNA for the CDR3: TGCGCCAGCAGCTTGGGCGGCATACCGAACACTGAAGCTTTCTTT. The full variable domain, its missing parts supplied by reference TRBV5-1 and TRBJ1-1, is KAGVTQTPRYLIKTRGQQVTLSCSPISGHRSVSWYQQTPGQGLQFLFEYFSETQRNKGNFPGRFSGRQFSNSRSEMNVSTLELGDSALYLCASSLGGIPNTEAFFGQGTRLTVV.

The chain employs TRBV4-1 and TRBJ2-5, with 10 bases matching TRBD2. V was pared by 1 base and J by 5 bases, with 13 bases of the junction left unmatched. CDR1 and CDR2 from the germline V gene are MGHRA and YSYEKL. The CDR3 totals 18 residues. The CDR3 region has the DNA TGCGCCAGCAGCCAAGGAGGGGGTCTAGCGGGGGAAGAGGAGACCCAGTACTTC. This codes for CASSQGGGLAGEEETQYF.

V gene TRBV3-1 (or the pseudogene TRBV3-2) combines with J gene TRBJ1-1; 7 nucleotides agree with TRBD1. Trimming removed 3 bases from V and 8 bases from J; junction bases left unmatched: 6. The CDR3 runs 13 residues. CDR1 and CDR2 (germline): LGHDT, YNNKEL (reference sequence). CDR3 nucleotide sequence: TGTGCCAGCAGCCAGAACCGGGACAGCGAAGCTTTCTTT. Its protein is CASSQNRDSEAFF.

V and J are TRBV27 and TRBJ2-2; D not resolved. This CDR3 spans 12 amino acids. Germline V lookup: CDR1 MNHEY, CDR2 SMNVEV (reference sequence). Trimming left V 3 bases short and J 8 bases short, with 7 bases between. The CDR3 DNA reads TGTGCCAGCAGTTTTGAGAGGGGGGAGCTGTTTTTT. It specifies CASSFERGELFF.

This clone was seen only a few times. The rearrangement joins TRBV9 to TRBJ2-3, with D perhaps matching TRBD1 (6 bases). This CDR3 region has 14 residues. V was pared by 0 bases and J by 6 bases, with 11 bases between. Germline V gives CDR1 SGDLS, CDR2 YYNGEE. CDR3 DNA sequence: TGTGCCAGCAGCGTAGATACAGGGATCGATACGCAGTATTTT. Translating gives CASSVDTGIDTQYF. The whole variable domain, remainder taken from reference TRBV9 and TRBJ2-3, is DSGVTQTPKHLITATGQRVTLRCSPRSGDLSVYWYQQSLDQGLQFLIQYYNGEERAKGNILERFSAQQFPDLHSELNLSSLELGDSALYFCASSVDTGIDTQYFGPGTRLTVL.

The DNA for the CDR3 is TGTGCCACCAGCATTCGGGGGGACTATGGCTACACCTTC. Translating gives CATSIRGDYGYTF. This chain uses TRBV15 with TRBJ1-2, with D possibly being TRBD1 (5 bases). Germline values: CDR1 LNHNV, CDR2 YYDKDF (reference sequence). The CDR3 loop spans 13 amino acids. V was trimmed by 4 bases and J by 3 bases, leaving 9 bases between them.

The chain links TRBV20-1 to TRBJ1-2; perhaps TRBD1 as D (6 bases). V was cut by 5 bases and J by 6 bases, with 10 bases left in between. CDR1 DFQATT and CDR2 SNEGSKA come from the germline V gene (reference sequence). The CDR3 runs to 11 residues. DNA of the CDR3: TGCAGTGCTGGGACATGGAATGGCTACACCTTC. Translation gives CSAGTWNGYTF.

The CDR3 DNA is TGTGCCACCAGCCCCACTAGCGGGACTTACAATGAGCAGTTCTTC. Residues: CATSPTSGTYNEQFF. The rearrangement links TRBV15 to TRBJ2-1, with 10 bases aligning to TRBD2. With V trimmed by 5 bases and J by 4 bases, 5 bases remained unmatched. Germline CDR1 is LNHNV and CDR2 is YYDKDF (reference sequence). The CDR3 has 15 residues. The full variable domain, completed using reference TRBV15 and TRBJ2-1, is DAMVIQNPRYQVTQFGKPVTLSCSQTLNHNVMYWYQQKSSQAPKLLFHYYDKDFNNEADTPDNFQSRRPNTSFCFLDIRSPGLGDTAMYLCATSPTSGTYNEQFFGPGTRLTVL.

The V gene is TRBV7-2, the J gene TRBJ1-1, with D hard to call. Germline V gene lookup returns CDR1 SGHTA and CDR2 FQGNSA. CDR3 size: 14 residues. V gave up 6 bases and J gave up 5 bases, with 16 bases separating them. CDR3 in DNA: TGTGCCAGCAGGTTTAGTACAGTTGGGACTGAAGCTTTCTTT. The encoded protein is CASRFSTVGTEAFF.

The V gene is TRBV3-1 (or the pseudogene TRBV3-2), the J gene TRBJ2-7, with 10 nucleotides matching TRBD1. The length of the CDR3 is 15 residues. V dropped 1 base and J dropped 8; count of bases not matched to a gene: 8. Germline CDR1 LGHDT, CDR2 YNNKEL (reference sequence). CDR3 protein: CASSQGSDRGLQQYF. The CDR3 DNA is TGTGCCAGCAGCCAAGGGTCGGACAGGGGGTTGCAGCAGTACTTC.

The chain uses TRBV19 and TRBJ2-5; no reliable D call. Germline V gives CDR1 LNHDA, CDR2 SQIVND (reference sequence). The CDR3 loop spans 13 amino acids. V dropped 5 bases and J dropped 4 bases, with 11 bases sitting between them. Written as DNA, the CDR3 is TGTGCCAGTAGTGATAAGCTCACAGAGACCCAGTACTTC. Its protein product is CASSDKLTETQYF.

The V call is TRBV28, the J call TRBJ1-4; the D is unclear. Germline assignment: CDR1 MDHEN and CDR2 SYDVKM. CDR3 length: 16 residues. V was trimmed by 2 bases and J by 2 bases, leaving 12 bases between them. In DNA form, the CDR3 reads TGTGCCAGCAGTTTACTCGAACAATTCACTAATGAAAAACTGTTTTTT. Translating it yields CASSLLEQFTNEKLFF.

The chain employs TRBV5-4 and TRBJ2-3; 12 bases align to TRBD2. The CDR3 is 17 amino acids. Germline V gives CDR1 SGHNT, CDR2 YYREEE (reference sequence). Trimming took 2 bases from V and 1 from J; bases not matched to a gene: 5. The CDR3 DNA is TGTGCCAGCAGCTTTCTAGCGGGGGGGCCGGGCACAGATACGCAGTATTTT. This translates into CASSFLAGGPGTDTQYF.

The chain joins TRBV5-1 to TRBJ2-5; perhaps TRBD2 as D (5 bases). The ends were cut back, 0 bases at V and 2 bases at J, with 11 bases in the middle. Germline loops: CDR1 SGHRS, CDR2 YFSETQ. The CDR3 extends over 15 amino acids. CDR3 residues: CASSLAFGEQETQYF. CDR3 coding DNA: TGCGCCAGCAGCTTGGCCTTCGGGGAGCAAGAGACCCAGTACTTC.

This clone came up once. The V call is TRBV7-2, the J call TRBJ2-5; 9 bases are a match to TRBD1. This CDR3 region has 14 residues. The junction had 6 bases not matched to a gene; V was cut back by 5 bases and J by 5 bases. The germline gives CDR1 SGHTA, CDR2 FQGNSA. The CDR3 protein is CASSPTGGWETQYF. CDR3 coding DNA: TGTGCCAGCAGCCCGACAGGGGGATGGGAGACCCAGTACTTC.

DNA of the CDR3: TGTGCCAGCAGCTTCCCGACTAGCGGGAGAAAACAAGAGACCCAGTACTTC. Its protein product is CASSFPTSGRKQETQYF. The genes are TRBV11-2 and TRBJ2-5, with 12 nucleotides matching TRBD2. The CDR3 has 17 residues. Looked up from germline, CDR1 is SGHAT and CDR2 is FQNNGV. Trimming at V came to 3 bases and at J to 2 bases, leaving 7 bases not matched to a gene.

The chain employs TRBV6-2 or TRBV6-3 and TRBJ2-1; 9 bases align to TRBD2. After removal of 0 bases from V and 4 bases from J, the junction contained 7 bases not matched to a gene. This CDR3 comprises 17 residues. Germline V lookup: CDR1 MNHEY, CDR2 SVGEGT. The CDR3 nucleotides are TGTGCCAGCAGTTACTCGTATTCTAGCGGGGTTTACAATGAGCAGTTCTTC. Translating it yields CASSYSYSSGVYNEQFF.

The rearrangement joins TRBV28 to TRBJ1-2, with 7 positions matching TRBD1. Trimming at V came to 2 bases and at J to 3 bases, leaving 6 bases not matched to a gene. The germline V gene has CDR1 MDHEN and CDR2 SYDVKM. This CDR3 comprises 15 residues. The CDR3 nucleotides read TGTGCCAGCAGTTTAGGGACAGCGGATTACTATGGCTACACCTTC. Translation gives CASSLGTADYYGYTF.

The V gene is TRBV28, the J gene TRBJ1-4; D is ambiguous. Per the germline V gene, CDR1 is MDHEN and CDR2 is SYDVKM. With 2 bases removed from V and 0 bases from J, the gap between germline ends came to 13 bases. The CDR3 covers 17 residues. The CDR3 DNA reads as TGTGCCAGCAGTTTAGGGCTAAGGATTGCAACTAATGAAAAACTGTTTTTT. As protein: CASSLGLRIATNEKLFF.